These 13 T cell receptor beta chains were sequenced from one sample in a study of shared clonotypes between healthy human individuals. The assay was immunoSEQ multiplex PCR, and TCRdb's table has in-frame clones only and misses some. The table shows some 900,000 clones, with 70% to 85% occurring only once. Source material: memory CD4+ T cells sorted from blood. The subset: CD45RA-negative fraction. These receptors were taken from a man younger than 35 in good health.

This sequence joins TRBV5-4 and TRBJ2-2; tentatively, D is TRBD1 or TRBD2 (5 bases each). CDR1 and CDR2 (germline): SGHNT, YYREEE (reference sequence). V lost 2 bases and J 10 bases, leaving 12 bases between the germline ends. The CDR3 is 13 residues long. CDR3 nucleotides: TGTGCCAGCAGCTTCTTTTTGGGGGAGGAGCTGTTTTTT. As protein: CASSFFLGEELFF.

This clone has just one count. Other DNA variants within this sample encode the same CDR3. The chain employs TRBV9 and TRBJ2-3; D may correspond to TRBD1 or TRBD2 (6 bases each). V gave up 1 base and J gave up 1 base, with 7 bases separating them. CDR1 and CDR2 from the germline V gene are SGDLS and YYNGEE. CDR3 length equals 14 residues. This CDR3 reads CASSVRGGTDTQYF. The CDR3 DNA sequence: TGTGCCAGCAGCGTAAGGGGGGGCACAGATACGCAGTATTTT.

The chain is built from TRBV5-1 and TRBJ2-1; 9 bases match TRBD2. V lost 5 bases and J lost 4; bases outside the gene matches: 7. The germline CDR1 and CDR2 sequences are SGHRS and YFSETQ. CDR3 length: 15 residues. In DNA form, the CDR3 reads TGCGCCAGCAGTGCGTTCGCGGGAGGGTACAATGAGCAGTTCTTC. It translates to CASSAFAGGYNEQFF.

For this clone: In the same sample, other DNA sequences code for this CDR3. This chain uses TRBV7-2 with TRBJ1-4, with D tentatively TRBD1 (5 bases). This CDR3 comprises 15 residues. V lost 5 bases and J lost 8, with 18 bases in between. Per germline, CDR1 SGHTA and CDR2 FQGNSA. The chain's CDR3 is CASSLGKGLGEKLFF. The CDR3 DNA sequence: TGTGCCAGCAGCCTGGGGAAGGGGCTGGGGGAAAAACTGTTTTTT.

The chain recombines TRBV29-1 with TRBJ2-3; unclear D gene. Germline CDR1 reads SQVTM; CDR2 reads ANQGSEA. V dropped 2 bases and J dropped 2 bases, with 8 bases sitting between them. This CDR3 spans 13 amino acids. CDR3 protein: CSVESHNTDTQYF. CDR3 in DNA: TGCAGCGTTGAATCCCACAACACAGATACGCAGTATTTT.

V is TRBV29-1 and J is TRBJ2-3, with 11 bases lining up with TRBD2. The CDR3 runs to 10 residues. Germline-derived CDR1 and CDR2 are SQVTM and ANQGSEA. V lost 7 bases to trimming and J lost 13 bases; unmatched junction nucleotides: 4. The CDR3 DNA reads TGCAGCGCGCAGACTAGCGGGGAGTATTTT. It is translated as CSAQTSGEYF.

This clone was counted only a few times. This chain connects TRBV28 to TRBJ1-1, with 7 bases aligning to TRBD1. Per the germline V gene, CDR1 is MDHEN and CDR2 is SYDVKM. The CDR3 totals 14 residues. With V trimmed by 4 bases and J by 6 bases, 8 bases remained unmatched. The CDR3 reads CASSWATGKPEAFF. For the CDR3, the DNA is TGTGCCAGCAGTTGGGCGACAGGGAAACCTGAAGCTTTCTTT.

This chain connects TRBV5-1 to TRBJ2-2; TRBD1 aligns across 11 bases. Trimming at V came to 0 bases and at J to 6 bases, leaving 4 bases not matched to a gene. The CDR3 is 16 amino acids. Germline V gene lookup returns CDR1 SGHRS and CDR2 YFSETQ. The CDR3 DNA reads TGCGCCAGCAGCTTGGACGGGACAGGGGGTGCCGGGGAGCTGTTTTTT. It translates to CASSLDGTGGAGELFF.

This clone has a handful of counts. This chain uses TRBV4-2 with TRBJ1-4; possibly TRBD1 for D (6 bases). V lost 4 bases and J lost 4, with 13 bases in between. CDR1 is LGHNA and CDR2 is YNFKEQ in the germline V gene. CDR3 length: 15 residues. CDR3 nucleotides: TGTGCCAGCAGCCCGCGGAGGACAGTTAATGAAAAACTGTTTTTT. Translating gives CASSPRRTVNEKLFF.

With regard to this clone: Other DNA sequences in this sample translate to the same CDR3. The CDR3 loop reads CASSPPGRGGETQYF. The DNA for the CDR3 is TGTGCCAGCAGCCCTCCGGGGAGGGGCGGGGAGACCCAGTACTTC. The chain employs TRBV11-2 and TRBJ2-5, with 7 nucleotides matching TRBD2. The CDR3 is 15 residues long. Germline V gene data show CDR1 as SGHAT and CDR2 as FQNNGV. The J segment lost 5 bases and the V segment lost 5 bases, leaving 11 bases of the junction unmatched.

The chain recombines TRBV9 with TRBJ1-3; 7 bases match TRBD1. Unmatched junction bases numbered 10, after V lost 0 bases and J lost 4 bases. From germline, CDR1 is SGDLS and CDR2 YYNGEE. The length of the CDR3 is 17 residues. As DNA, the CDR3 is TGTGCCAGCAGCGTAGACGCCCGCCGGGACAGAGGAAACACCATATATTTT. It is translated as CASSVDARRDRGNTIYF.

The V and J genes are TRBV9 and TRBJ2-1, with TRBD2 matching 7 bases. The ends lost 3 bases at V and 0 bases at J; junction bases unmatched: 3. The CDR3 runs 15 residues. CDR1 and CDR2 from the germline V gene are SGDLS and YYNGEE. The DNA of the CDR3 is TGTGCCAGCAGCGGCGGGAGAGTCTCCTACAATGAGCAGTTCTTC. Translation gives CASSGGRVSYNEQFF.

V usage is TRBV5-1 and J usage is TRBJ2-2; possibly TRBD2 for D (6 bases). This CDR3 has 14 residues. Germline assignment: CDR1 SGHRS and CDR2 YFSETQ. V was trimmed by 4 bases and J by 3 bases, leaving 10 bases between them. The CDR3 spells CASSRQRDTGELFF. The CDR3 DNA follows: TGCGCCAGCAGCCGACAGCGGGACACCGGGGAGCTGTTTTTT.